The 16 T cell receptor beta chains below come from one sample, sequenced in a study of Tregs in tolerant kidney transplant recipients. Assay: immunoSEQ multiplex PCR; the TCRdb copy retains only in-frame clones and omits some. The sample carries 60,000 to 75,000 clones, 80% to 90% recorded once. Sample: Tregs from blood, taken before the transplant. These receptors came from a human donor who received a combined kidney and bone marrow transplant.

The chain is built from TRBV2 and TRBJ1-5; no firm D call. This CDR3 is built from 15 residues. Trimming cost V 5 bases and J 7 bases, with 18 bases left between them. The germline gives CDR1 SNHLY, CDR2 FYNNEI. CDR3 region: CASSQSGGSRQPQHF. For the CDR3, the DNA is TGTGCCAGCAGTCAGTCGGGAGGGTCTAGGCAGCCCCAGCATTTT.

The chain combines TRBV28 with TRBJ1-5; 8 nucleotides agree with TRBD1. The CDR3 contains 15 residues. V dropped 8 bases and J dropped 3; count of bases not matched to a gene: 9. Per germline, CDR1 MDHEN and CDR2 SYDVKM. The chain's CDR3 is CASDPGQAHNQPQHF. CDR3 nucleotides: TGTGCCAGCGATCCGGGACAGGCCCACAATCAGCCCCAGCATTTT.

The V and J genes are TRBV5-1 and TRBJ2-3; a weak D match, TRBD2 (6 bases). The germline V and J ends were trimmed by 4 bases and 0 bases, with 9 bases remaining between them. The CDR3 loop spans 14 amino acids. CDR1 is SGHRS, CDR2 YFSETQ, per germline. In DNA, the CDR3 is TGCGCCAGCAGCACGGGGGACAGCACAGATACGCAGTATTTT. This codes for CASSTGDSTDTQYF.

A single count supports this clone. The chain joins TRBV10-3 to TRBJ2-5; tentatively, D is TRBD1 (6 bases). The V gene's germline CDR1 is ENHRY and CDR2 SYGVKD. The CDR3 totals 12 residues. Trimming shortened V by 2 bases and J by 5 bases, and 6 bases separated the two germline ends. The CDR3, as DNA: TGTGCCATCAGTGAGACAGGGGAGACCCAGTACTTC. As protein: CAISETGETQYF.

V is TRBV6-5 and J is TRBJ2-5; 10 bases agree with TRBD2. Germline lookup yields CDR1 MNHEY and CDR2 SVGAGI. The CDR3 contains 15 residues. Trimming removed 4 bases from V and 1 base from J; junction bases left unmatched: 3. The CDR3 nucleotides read TGTGCCAGCAGTTCTGAGCGGGAGGGCCAAGAGACCCAGTACTTC. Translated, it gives CASSSEREGQETQYF.

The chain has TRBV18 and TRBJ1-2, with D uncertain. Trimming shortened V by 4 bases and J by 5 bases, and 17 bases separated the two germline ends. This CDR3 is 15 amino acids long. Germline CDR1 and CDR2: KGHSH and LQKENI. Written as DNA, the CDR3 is TGTGCCAGCTCACGAAAATCGGACGGTTCGTATGGCTACACCTTC. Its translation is CASSRKSDGSYGYTF.

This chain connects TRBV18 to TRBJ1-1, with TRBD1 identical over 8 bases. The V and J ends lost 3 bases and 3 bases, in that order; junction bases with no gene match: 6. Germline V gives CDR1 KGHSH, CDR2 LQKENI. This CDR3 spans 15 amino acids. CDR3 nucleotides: TGTGCCAGCTCACCCAGACAGGGGAAGGACACTGAAGCTTTCTTT. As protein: CASSPRQGKDTEAFF.

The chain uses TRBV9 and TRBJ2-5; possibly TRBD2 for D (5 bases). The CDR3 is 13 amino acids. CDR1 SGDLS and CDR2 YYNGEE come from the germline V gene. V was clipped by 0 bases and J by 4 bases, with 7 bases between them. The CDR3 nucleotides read TGTGCCAGCAGCGTAGGCGGAGGAGAGACCCAGTACTTC. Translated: CASSVGGGETQYF.

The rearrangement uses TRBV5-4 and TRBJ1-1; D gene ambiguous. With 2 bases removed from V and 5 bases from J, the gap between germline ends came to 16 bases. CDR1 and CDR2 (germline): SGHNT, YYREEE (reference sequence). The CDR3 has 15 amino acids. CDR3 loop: CASSLDSGRMTEAFF. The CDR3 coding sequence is TGTGCCAGCAGCTTAGATTCGGGCCGGATGACTGAAGCTTTCTTT.

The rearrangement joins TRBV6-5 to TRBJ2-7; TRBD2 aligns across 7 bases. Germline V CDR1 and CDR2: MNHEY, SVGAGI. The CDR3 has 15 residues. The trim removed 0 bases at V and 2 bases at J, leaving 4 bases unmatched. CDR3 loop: CASSYSEGGTYEQYF. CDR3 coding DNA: TGTGCCAGCAGTTACTCGGAGGGAGGGACCTACGAGCAGTACTTC.

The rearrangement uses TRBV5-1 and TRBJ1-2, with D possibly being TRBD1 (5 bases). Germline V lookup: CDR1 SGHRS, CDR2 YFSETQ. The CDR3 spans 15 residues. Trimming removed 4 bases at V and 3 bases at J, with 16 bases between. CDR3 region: CASSTRDSGDYGYTF. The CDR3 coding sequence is TGCGCCAGCAGCACCCGGGACTCCGGAGACTATGGCTACACCTTC.

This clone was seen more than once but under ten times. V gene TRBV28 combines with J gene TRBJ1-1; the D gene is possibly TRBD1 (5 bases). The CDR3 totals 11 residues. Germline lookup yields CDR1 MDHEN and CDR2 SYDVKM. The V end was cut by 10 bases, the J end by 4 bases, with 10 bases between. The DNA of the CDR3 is TGTGCCATCGCACAGGCCACTGAAGCTTTCTTT. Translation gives CAIAQATEAFF.

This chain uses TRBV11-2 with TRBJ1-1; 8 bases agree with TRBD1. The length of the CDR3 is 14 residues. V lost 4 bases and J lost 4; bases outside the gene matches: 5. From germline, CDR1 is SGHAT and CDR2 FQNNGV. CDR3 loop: CASSSSTGGTEAFF. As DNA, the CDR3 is TGTGCCAGCAGCTCCTCCACAGGGGGCACTGAAGCTTTCTTT.

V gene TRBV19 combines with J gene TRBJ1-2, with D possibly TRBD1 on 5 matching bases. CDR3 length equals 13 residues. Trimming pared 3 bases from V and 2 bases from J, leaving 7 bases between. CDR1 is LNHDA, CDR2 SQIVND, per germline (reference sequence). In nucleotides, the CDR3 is TGTGCCAGTAGTATTGGGGGGAACTATGGCTACACCTTC. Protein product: CASSIGGNYGYTF.

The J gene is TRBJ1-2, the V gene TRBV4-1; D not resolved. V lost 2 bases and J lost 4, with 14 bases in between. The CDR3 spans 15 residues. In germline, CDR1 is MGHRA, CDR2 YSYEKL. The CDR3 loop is CASSQIRTGPYGYTF. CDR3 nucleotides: TGCGCCAGCAGCCAAATTAGGACGGGCCCCTATGGCTACACCTTC.

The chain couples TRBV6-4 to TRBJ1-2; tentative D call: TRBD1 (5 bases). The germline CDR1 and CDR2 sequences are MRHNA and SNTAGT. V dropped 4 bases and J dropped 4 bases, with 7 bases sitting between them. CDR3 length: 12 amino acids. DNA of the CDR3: TGTGCCAGCAGTGCCGACAGCTATGGCTACACCTTC. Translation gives CASSADSYGYTF.